This T cell receptor beta chain was sequenced for a study of blood T cell repertoires in COVID-19 (dated by TCRdb to between 2020 and 2021). Some background on the complete study: Samples from collaborators originated in the United States, Italy and Spain and spanned both the acute and convalescent phases of COVID-19. The material from the prospective study consisted of cDNA or gDNA derived from T cells, B-cell-depleted T cells, or PBMCs. Deeply sampled blood TCRbeta repertoires from subjects exposed to, actively infected with, or recovered from COVID-19 were included in the dataset. The repertoires were released in a freely available public database meant as a resource for research on the immune response to SARS-CoV-2. Samples came from the ongoing ImmuneRACE study (first 160 participants) plus 1,254 subjects from 6 global collaborators. Sample metadata almost always included a de-identified subject ID, COVID-19 status, age in years and sex. Where HLA class I and class II types were available, the types were taken from metadata supplied by the sample provider, not from assay-based typing. General conclusions and limits of the study: Clinical and demographic metadata were provided uncurated, with the amount varying by source and participant.

Collaborating institutions collected whole blood in K2EDTA tubes following their own protocols. For TCRbeta analysis, collaborator samples were shipped as frozen whole blood, as isolated PBMCs, or as DNA extracted from either sample type. TCRbeta CDR3 regions were amplified from genomic DNA by means of the immunoSEQ Assay, a bias-controlled multiplex PCR. In the paper's pipeline: Nucleated cell counts per sample were estimated from amplification of reference gene primers within the assay. To quantify the absolute abundance of each unique TCRbeta CDR3 rearrangement, sequence reads were collapsed and filtered. Productive Simpson clonality was computed per sample as the square root of Simpson's diversity index over productive rearrangements. The source is immuneACCESS, and TCRdb retained only in-frame sequences with V and J called. Part of the clones is not carried over; for the studies checked, unresolved V genes explain less than half of this, and the remainder is unexplained. For V, J and clone size, that table is used; D and trimming come from the DNA. Across this sample there are roughly 140,000 clones, with around 80% seen only once. The ten largest clones add up to approximately 9.5% of the sample.

Remarks on this clone: Which antigen it targets is not known. No base quality information exists; no much larger clone differs at one position.

V was cut back by 1 base and J by 10 bases, leaving a gap of 18 bases between them. The CDR3, cysteine through phenylalanine, is 15 amino acids long. The CDR3 DNA has 45 bases and is translated from base 1. Taken from the germline V gene, the CDR1 and CDR2 loops are SGDLS and YYNGEE. The chain is made from TRBV9 and TRBJ2-1; TRBD1 is a possible D gene, resting on 6 matching bases. The sequence was obtained from a woman of 80 years or more in a cohort sampled during active or convalescent COVID-19. The sample consisted of peripheral blood. The CDR3 amino acid sequence is: CASSVQMGYGTEQFF. The DNA reads TGTGCCAGCAGCGTACAAATGGGTTACGGGACAGAGCAGTTCTTC.